The 30 T cell receptor beta chains listed next were all sequenced from one sample in a study of cytomegalovirus exposure and HLA in healthy donors. The PCR employed 60 Vbeta primers together with 13 Jbeta primers. Clones were sequenced by immunoSEQ multiplex PCR, and TCRdb holds only the in-frame ones, with some missing. This sample has around 130,000 clones, with 81% found just once. Specimen: PBMCs. These receptors all come from a man younger than 35 in good health and CMV-seronegative.

This clone has a handful of counts. V and J are TRBV5-4 and TRBJ2-4; TRBD1 is a possible D gene (5 bases). The length of the CDR3 is 16 residues. The V gene's germline CDR1 is SGHNT and CDR2 YYREEE (reference sequence). V lost 4 bases to trimming and J lost 4 bases, with 18 bases between them. CDR3 amino acids: CASSHDRATWKNIQYF. CDR3 DNA sequence: TGTGCCAGCAGCCACGACAGAGCTACCTGGAAAAACATTCAGTACTTC. The variable domain in full, with the rest retrieved from reference TRBV5-4 and TRBJ2-4, is ETGVTQSPTHLIKTRGQQVTLRCSSQSGHNTVSWYQQALGQGPQFIFQYYREEENGRGNFPPRFSGLQFPNYSSELNVNALELDDSALYLCASSHDRATWKNIQYFGAGTRLSVL.

This chain links TRBV27 with TRBJ2-3; D is unclear. V gave up 5 bases and J gave up 0 bases, with 21 bases separating them. The germline CDR1 and CDR2 sequences are MNHEY and SMNVEV (reference sequence). CDR3 length: 18 residues. The CDR3 region has the DNA TGTGCCAGCAGTACGGTTACTTTAAGGAGTACTAGCACAGATACGCAGTATTTT. This translates into CASSTVTLRSTSTDTQYF.

The chain combines TRBV30 with TRBJ1-1; a weak D match, TRBD1 (5 bases). There are 13 residues in the CDR3. The germline V and J ends were trimmed by 4 bases and 2 bases, with 11 bases remaining between them. CDR1 and CDR2 from the germline V gene are GTSNPN and SVGIG (reference sequence). The CDR3 loop is CAWTGGTNTEAFF. Written as DNA, the CDR3 is TGTGCCTGGACCGGAGGGACCAACACTGAAGCTTTCTTT.

The chain has TRBV5-5 and TRBJ1-2, with 7 bases identical to TRBD1. CDR3 length: 16 residues. Germline V CDR1 and CDR2: SGHKS, YYEKEE (reference sequence). Germline trimming cut 0 bases from V and 14 bases from J; bases unmatched to any gene: 19. The CDR3: CASSLAGGTDPKRWTF. CDR3 DNA sequence: TGTGCCAGCAGCTTGGCGGGGGGGACAGACCCTAAAAGGTGGACCTTC. Full variable domain (remainder filled in from reference TRBV5-5 and TRBJ1-2): DAGVTQSPTHLIKTRGQQVTLRCSPISGHKSVSWYQQVLGQGPQFIFQYYEKEERGRGNFPDRFSARQFPNYSSELNVNALLLGDSALYLCASSLAGGTDPKRWTFGSGTRLTVV.

CDR3: CASSLLQGTEQFF. CDR3 nucleotide sequence: TGTGCCAGCAGTTTGTTACAGGGGACTGAGCAGTTCTTC. This rearrangement joins TRBV6-5 to TRBJ2-1; 7 nucleotides line up with TRBD1. The CDR3 loop spans 13 amino acids. Per the germline V gene, CDR1 is MNHEY and CDR2 is SVGAGI. With 4 bases clipped from V and 9 bases from J, the junction kept 6 bases outside the gene matches.

This rearrangement joins TRBV28 to TRBJ1-3, with TRBD1 matching 7 bases. V shed 3 bases, J shed 0 bases, and the junction held 8 bases outside the gene matches. Germline CDR1 and CDR2: MDHEN and SYDVKM. The CDR3 length is 17 residues. The CDR3 DNA sequence: TGTGCCAGCAGTTTGGAACAGGGGCAGTACTCTGGAAACACCATATATTTT. Translation gives CASSLEQGQYSGNTIYF. Combining the CDR3 with reference TRBV28 and TRBJ1-3 gives the whole variable domain DVKVTQSSRYLVKRTGEKVFLECVQDMDHENMFWYRQDPGLGLRLIYFSYDVKMKEKGDIPEGYSVSREKKERFSLILESASTNQTSMYLCASSLEQGQYSGNTIYFGEGSWLTVV.

This clone was seen just once. The genes are TRBV5-1 and TRBJ1-1; D is perhaps TRBD1 (6 bases). Germline-derived CDR1 and CDR2 are SGHRS and YFSETQ. CDR3 length: 14 residues. Trimming pared 9 bases from V and 4 bases from J, leaving 19 bases between. CDR3: CATKGGDWGTEAFF. CDR3 bases: TGCGCCACCAAGGGGGGGGATTGGGGCACTGAAGCTTTCTTT.

V usage is TRBV4-2 and J usage is TRBJ2-2; D is possibly TRBD1 (7 bases). V was pared by 1 base and J by 5 bases, with 14 bases between. Looked up from germline, CDR1 is LGHNA and CDR2 is YNFKEQ. The CDR3 has 16 residues. The CDR3 DNA reads as TGTGCCAGCAGCCAAGGCTGGACAGGAGGGACCGGGGAGCTGTTTTTT. This translates into CASSQGWTGGTGELFF.

This clone has just one count. This rearrangement joins TRBV5-6 to TRBJ1-4; TRBD1 might be the D (5 bases). Germline V gene lookup returns CDR1 SGHDT and CDR2 YYEEEE. Trimming cost V 4 bases and J 7 bases, with 20 bases left between them. The length of the CDR3 is 16 residues. Here the CDR3 DNA reads TGTGCCAGCAGCGGGTCGTCGGCAGGGTACGGTGAAAAACTGTTTTTT. It is translated as CASSGSSAGYGEKLFF.

The chain uses TRBV2 and TRBJ2-1; 11 bases agree with TRBD2. Looked up from germline, CDR1 is SNHLY and CDR2 is FYNNEI. Trimming removed 2 bases from V and 10 bases from J; junction bases left unmatched: 7. The CDR3 runs 15 residues. CDR3 residues: CASSEIAGGLGEQFF. The CDR3 region has the DNA TGTGCCAGCAGTGAAATAGCGGGGGGGCTGGGGGAGCAGTTCTTC.

The V gene is TRBV10-2, the J gene TRBJ1-4, with D possibly TRBD1 on 6 matching bases. V was pared by 6 bases and J by 8 bases, with 10 bases between. Germline-derived CDR1 and CDR2 are WSHSY and SAAADI. The length of the CDR3 is 12 residues. CDR3 in DNA: TGCGCCAGCAGACAGGGTAACGAAAAACTGTTTTTT. The encoded protein is CASRQGNEKLFF.

The gene calls are TRBV5-6 and TRBJ2-7; TRBD1 is a possible D gene (6 bases). CDR1 SGHDT and CDR2 YYEEEE come from the germline V gene. Between the trimmed V and J ends, which lost 3 bases and 1 base, there was a span of 20 bases. The CDR3 extends over 17 amino acids. CDR3 sequence reads: CASSSLPQGRRSYEQYF. The CDR3 DNA reads as TGTGCCAGCAGCTCACTTCCACAGGGCAGGAGGTCCTACGAGCAGTACTTC.

The CDR3 protein is CASSLSNSGANVLTF. The CDR3 region has the DNA TGTGCCAGCAGCTTGTCCAACTCTGGGGCCAACGTCCTGACTTTC. The chain carries TRBV11-2 and TRBJ2-6; no clear D. Germline loops: CDR1 SGHAT, CDR2 FQNNGV. The length of the CDR3 is 15 residues. V was clipped by 3 bases and J by 0 bases, with 6 bases between them.

This chain uses TRBV30 with TRBJ1-6, with 10 bases that match TRBD1. From germline, CDR1 is GTSNPN and CDR2 SVGIG (reference sequence). CDR3 length: 13 residues. J lost 10 bases, V lost 4 bases, and 4 bases had no gene match. The DNA for the CDR3 is TGTGCCTGGACCGGGACAGGGGTATCACCCCTCCACTTT. Residues: CAWTGTGVSPLHF.

The rearrangement links TRBV7-9 to TRBJ2-5; a weak D match, TRBD1 (5 bases). The CDR3 has 18 residues. Germline CDR1 and CDR2: SEHNR and FQNEAQ (reference sequence). V gave up 3 bases and J gave up 5 bases, with 25 bases separating them. DNA of the CDR3: TGTGCCAGCAGCTTCAGACAGTCTAGGACCGTGGGTGGGGAGACCCAGTACTTC. This sequence encodes CASSFRQSRTVGGETQYF.

This clone was recorded a few times. The chain couples TRBV7-3 to TRBJ2-3; TRBD2 matches 10 bases. Germline V CDR1 and CDR2: SGHTA, FQGTGA. The length of the CDR3 is 15 residues. V lost 5 bases and J lost 6; bases outside the gene matches: 8. CDR3 DNA: TGTGCCAGCAGCCGGAGCGGGGGGGCGTCGGATACGCAGTATTTT. Residues: CASSRSGGASDTQYF.

V is TRBV7-9 and J is TRBJ1-1; D not resolved. The ends were cut back, 5 bases at V and 10 bases at J, with 11 bases in the middle. The germline CDR1 and CDR2 sequences are SEHNR and FQNEAQ (reference sequence). This CDR3 contains 11 residues. CDR3 nucleotides: TGTGCCAGCAGCCCTGCGGGTGGAGCTTTCTTT. Protein sequence: CASSPAGGAFF.

The chain combines TRBV5-1 with TRBJ2-7; 8 nucleotides align to TRBD1. Trimming cost V 0 bases and J 3 bases; bases outside gene matches: 5. The CDR3 is made up of 15 amino acids. Germline V gene lookup returns CDR1 SGHRS and CDR2 YFSETQ. The CDR3 DNA follows: TGCGCCAGCAGCTTGGACCGGACAGGGTTCTACGAGCAGTACTTC. The encoded protein is CASSLDRTGFYEQYF. Variable domain in full (rest from reference TRBV5-1 and TRBJ2-7): KAGVTQTPRYLIKTRGQQVTLSCSPISGHRSVSWYQQTPGQGLQFLFEYFSETQRNKGNFPGRFSGRQFSNSRSEMNVSTLELGDSALYLCASSLDRTGFYEQYFGPGTRLTVT.

This clone was observed once. The chain has TRBV2 and TRBJ2-1, with D perhaps TRBD2 (7 bases). The germline V and J ends were trimmed by 3 bases and 0 bases, with 9 bases remaining between them. This CDR3 is built from 15 residues. The germline gives CDR1 SNHLY, CDR2 FYNNEI. The CDR3 nucleotides are TGTGCCAGCAGTGAGGGGGGGGCCTCCTACAATGAGCAGTTCTTC. It is translated as CASSEGGASYNEQFF.

The CDR3 nucleotides read TGTGCCAGCAGCGTAGGGGTTAGCGGGGGGGCCACCAATGAGCAGTTCTTC. Translated: CASSVGVSGGATNEQFF. The chain has TRBV9 and TRBJ2-1; 11 bases are a match to TRBD2. The CDR3 has 17 amino acids. J lost 6 bases, V lost 0 bases, and 8 bases had no gene match. The V gene's germline CDR1 is SGDLS and CDR2 YYNGEE.

The rearrangement links TRBV13 to TRBJ2-4; a possible D gene is TRBD1 (6 bases). Per the germline V gene, CDR1 is PRHDT and CDR2 is FYEKMQ (reference sequence). The CDR3 length is 15 residues. Trimming stripped 0 bases from V and 3 bases from J, with 9 bases between. This CDR3 reads CASSLGGAGKNIQYF. The CDR3 bases are TGTGCCAGCAGCTTAGGGGGGGCTGGCAAAAACATTCAGTACTTC. Looking up the rest from reference TRBV13 and TRBJ2-4 gives the full variable domain: AAGVIQSPRHLIKEKRETATLKCYPIPRHDTVYWYQQGPGQDPQFLISFYEKMQSDKGSIPDRFSAQQFSDYHSELNMSSLELGDSALYFCASSLGGAGKNIQYFGAGTRLSVL.

The chain couples TRBV7-6 to TRBJ2-2; 7 bases match TRBD1. There are 16 residues in the CDR3. Trimming cost V 1 base and J 1 base; bases outside gene matches: 3. CDR1 is SGHVS and CDR2 is FNYEAQ in the germline V gene. CDR3: CASSLGGDRNTGELFF. The CDR3 DNA follows: TGTGCCAGCAGCTTAGGAGGGGACAGGAACACCGGGGAGCTGTTTTTT.

The chain uses TRBV9 and TRBJ2-1, with 14 bases lining up with TRBD2. CDR1 and CDR2 from the germline V gene are SGDLS and YYNGEE. Trimming took 3 bases from V and 0 from J; bases not matched to a gene: 8. The length of the CDR3 is 19 residues. Written as DNA, the CDR3 is TGTGCCAGCAGCGCCGGACTAGCGGGGGGCAGGAGCTCCTACAATGAGCAGTTCTTC. Encoded protein: CASSAGLAGGRSSYNEQFF.

The chain carries TRBV9 and TRBJ2-3; D might be TRBD1 (6 bases). V shed 1 base and J shed 4 bases, with 22 bases lying between them. Germline CDR1 reads SGDLS; CDR2 reads YYNGEE. CDR3 length equals 18 residues. The CDR3 DNA reads as TGTGCCAGCAGCGTACCCATCTCCGGCAGGGGTCATCCAGATACGCAGTATTTT. Translated, it gives CASSVPISGRGHPDTQYF.

The chain carries TRBV7-2 and TRBJ2-5; unclear D gene. Per the germline V gene, CDR1 is SGHTA and CDR2 is FQGNSA. With 1 base removed from V and 4 bases from J, the gap between germline ends came to 7 bases. CDR3 length: 13 amino acids. The CDR3 protein is CASSLVIGETQYF. The CDR3, as DNA: TGTGCCAGCAGCTTAGTCATCGGAGAGACCCAGTACTTC.

This rearrangement joins TRBV7-9 to TRBJ1-2; the match to TRBD1 covers 7 bases. Germline CDR1 reads SEHNR; CDR2 reads FQNEAQ (reference sequence). V lost 5 bases, J lost 8 bases, and 14 bases stayed unmatched. This CDR3 contains 15 residues. The CDR3 bases are TGTGCCAGCAGCACAAACACAGGGACAGATTGGGGCTACACCTTC. Its protein product is CASSTNTGTDWGYTF.

The chain couples TRBV19 to TRBJ2-3, with D perhaps TRBD1 (6 bases). From germline, CDR1 is LNHDA and CDR2 SQIVND (reference sequence). The CDR3 totals 18 residues. Trimming took 6 bases from V and 0 from J, leaving 22 bases between them. The DNA for the CDR3 is TGTGCCAGTAGACTAACAGGGCTCCGGGACGCAAGCACAGATACGCAGTATTTT. It is translated as CASRLTGLRDASTDTQYF.

The rearrangement links TRBV5-1 to TRBJ2-1; 11 nucleotides agree with TRBD2. The CDR3 consists of 17 residues. The V and J ends lost 0 bases and 3 bases, in that order; junction bases with no gene match: 5. The germline gives CDR1 SGHRS, CDR2 YFSETQ. The CDR3 nucleotides are TGCGCCAGCAGCTTGGCGATAGCGGGGGGGTACTACAATGAGCAGTTCTTC. It encodes CASSLAIAGGYYNEQFF.

This CDR3 is CASSQKGDSYEQYF. The CDR3 DNA reads as TGTGCCAGCAGTCAAAAAGGGGATTCCTACGAGCAGTACTTC. The J gene is TRBJ2-7, the V gene TRBV6-1; possibly TRBD1 for D (5 bases). The V end was cut by 5 bases, the J end by 1 base, with 12 bases between. This CDR3 contains 14 residues. From germline, CDR1 is MNHNS and CDR2 SASEGT.

This chain uses TRBV10-3 with TRBJ2-3; 7 nucleotides line up with TRBD1. Germline lookup yields CDR1 ENHRY and CDR2 SYGVKD. Trimming cost V 10 bases and J 2 bases; bases outside gene matches: 12. This CDR3 has 15 amino acids. Here the CDR3 reads CATLQTGDNTDTQYF. The CDR3, as DNA: TGTGCCACCTTACAAACAGGGGACAACACAGATACGCAGTATTTT.